Many counts were recorded for the clone carrying this T cell receptor beta chain. Its specificity is not known. Generation of bulk TCR libraries relied on previously described methods and listed TCR primers. MiXCR, applied by TCRdb to the PCR reads, yields one record per CDR3 protein. This sample has 490,000 or so distinct CDR3 sequences, with about 21% found just once. The germline gives CDR1 SNHLY, CDR2 FYNNEI. The CDR3 has 13 residues. Deletions cut 5 bases from V and 2 bases from J, with 10 bases between. For naive CD8 T cells, sorting used the CD8+CD4-CCR7+CD45RA+ phenotype. The data were taken from a study of molecular identifiers for immune sequencing clone quantification. Notes on the study in general: Detectable among approximately 1 million naive cells, according to reports, was Jurkat TCR RNA spiked in from one cell. For effector cells, clones above 20 RNA copies held over 97% of molecules; for naive cells, under 1%.

The origin of this receptor is a human donor in good health. Some libraries in this study had Jurkat cell RNA spiked in. The chain employs TRBV2 and TRBJ2-7; D tentatively fits TRBD1 or TRBD2 (5 bases each). Sequencing was done on a sample of naive CD8+ T cells from blood, with Jurkat cell RNA spiked in. Documented subset: FACS-sorted CD8+CD4-CCR7+CD45RA+ naive T cells. The CDR3 spells CASSKGTPYEQYF. The CDR3 DNA sequence: TGTGCCAGCAGTAAGGGGACCCCCTACGAGCAGTACTTC.